The count of the clone carrying this T cell receptor beta chain is one. The primer mix had 60 Vbeta and 13 Jbeta primers. Assay: immunoSEQ multiplex PCR; the TCRdb copy retains only in-frame clones and omits some. Of around 200,000 clones in the sample, under 85% were seen once. There are 16 residues in the CDR3. V lost 5 bases to trimming and J lost 2 bases, with 19 bases between them. CDR1 is MDHEN, CDR2 SYDVKM, per germline. The record originates from a study of cytomegalovirus exposure and HLA in healthy donors. This clonotype was sampled from a man aged 50 to 59 in good health and CMV-seronegative. The sequenced sample consisted of PBMCs. The chain has TRBV28 and TRBJ2-7; D possibly corresponds to TRBD1 (5 bases). In DNA, the CDR3 is TGTGCCAGCAGTAATCGATTGGGAAAGGGGACCTACGAGCAGTACTTC. Its translation is CASSNRLGKGTYEQYF. The full variable domain, rest sourced from reference TRBV28 and TRBJ2-7, is DVKVTQSSRYLVKRTGEKVFLECVQDMDHENMFWYRQDPGLGLRLIYFSYDVKMKEKGDIPEGYSVSREKKERFSLILESASTNQTSMYLCASSNRLGKGTYEQYFGPGTRLTVT.